These T cell receptor beta chains were read from a single sample in a study of identical twins. Using its own MiXCR run on the 5' RACE reads, TCRdb lists one record per CDR3 protein. The sample holds 350,000 or so distinct CDR3 sequences, 9% seen once. Sequenced sample: naive T cells sorted from blood. Source of these receptors: a woman aged 45-59 years in good health. Each CDR3 is given with its conserved first and last residue. D genes are given only for firm matches. Expanded clones get a size class; other rows say once, few or many, or leave the size out.

j_call cdr3_length v_call d_call clone_size cdr3_nt cdr3_aa
TRBJ2-2 15 TRBV12-3/TRBV12-4 . . TGTGCCAGCAGTCGATGGCGCCAGGTCACCGGGGAGCTGTTTTTT CASSRWRQVTGELFF
TRBJ2-5 16 TRBV4-1 TRBD1 many TGCGCCAGCAGCCAGGGCGACAGGGGGCCCCAGGAGACCCAGTACTTC CASSQGDRGPQETQYF
TRBJ2-7 17 TRBV5-1 TRBD2 few TGCGCCAGCAGCTTGGAGGTTAGCGGGCTTCCCTCCTACGAGCAGTACTTC CASSLEVSGLPSYEQYF
TRBJ2-5 13 TRBV29-1 TRBD1 . TGCAGCGTTGAAGTAGGGGGCTGGGAGACCCAGTACTTC CSVEVGGWETQYF
TRBJ2-1 14 TRBV20-1 . few TGCAGTGCTAGCTCGGAGCTCGGATACAATGAGCAGTTCTTC CSASSELGYNEQFF
TRBJ2-7 14 TRBV5-4 TRBD2 . TGTGCCAGCAGCTCCAGGGGACTAGACTACGAGCAGTACTTC CASSSRGLDYEQYF
TRBJ2-5 13 TRBV5-1 . many TGCGCCAGCAGCACAGGAACCCAAGAGACCCAGTACTTC CASSTGTQETQYF
TRBJ1-3 16 TRBV10-1 . few TGCGCCAGCAGTGAGACGAGACAGCTCTCTGGAAACACCATATATTTT CASSETRQLSGNTIYF
TRBJ2-1 16 TRBV6-4 TRBD2 many TGTGCCAGCAGCCTCGAAGGGACTAGCGGGAACCATGAGCAGTTCTTC CASSLEGTSGNHEQFF
TRBJ2-5 16 TRBV20-1 . . TGCAGTGTTCCCAAGGGCGAGGGGAGTGAGTTAGAGACCCAGTACTTC CSVPKGEGSELETQYF
TRBJ2-1 14 TRBV9 TRBD2 . TGTGCCAGCAGCGTAATGGGGGGGGACAATGAGCAGTTCTTC CASSVMGGDNEQFF
TRBJ2-3 17 TRBV13 TRBD2 few TGTGCCAGCAGCGAACCGACGACTAGCGGGATCACAGATACGCAGTATTTT CASSEPTTSGITDTQYF
TRBJ1-2 15 TRBV10-3 . many TGTGCCATCAGTGAGTCTCCTGGGACGGCCGGTGGCTACACCTTC CAISESPGTAGGYTF
TRBJ2-7 15 TRBV4-2 TRBD1 many TGTGCCAGCAGCCAAGTAGGACAGGGTGCCTACGAGCAGTACTTC CASSQVGQGAYEQYF
TRBJ1-2 11 TRBV20-1 . . TGCAGTGTCAAATCTCTAAGCCGCTACACCTTC CSVKSLSRYTF
TRBJ1-5 15 TRBV29-1 . few TGCAGCGTTGGGGGGGGCAGGGAAGGCAATCAGCCCCAGCATTTT CSVGGGREGNQPQHF
TRBJ1-2 17 TRBV2 TRBD1 many TGTGCCAGCAGGGACTATCCCGGGACAGGGGACTCCTATGGCTACACCTTC CASRDYPGTGDSYGYTF
TRBJ1-1 13 TRBV5-1 . . TGCGCCAGCAGCTTGGCGGTATACACTGAAGCTTTCTTT CASSLAVYTEAFF
TRBJ2-4 17 TRBV7-9 . many TGTGCCAGCAGCCCAACCGGGGCGGGACGAGCCAAAAACATTCAGTACTTC CASSPTGAGRAKNIQYF
TRBJ2-1 14 TRBV6-1 TRBD2 few TGTGCCAGTAAATGGACTAGCGGATACAATGAGCAGTTCTTC CASKWTSGYNEQFF
TRBJ1-4 15 TRBV7-9 . many TGTGCCAGCAGCCTACGCACGGACAGTTGGGAAAAACTGTTTTTT CASSLRTDSWEKLFF
TRBJ1-2 16 TRBV5-1 . . TGCGCCAGCAGCTTGGAGTACGGGGATTCTAACTATGGCTACACCTTC CASSLEYGDSNYGYTF
TRBJ2-7 17 TRBV11-3 TRBD2 once TGTGCCAGCAGCGACATGGGGACTAGCGGGATTTCCTACGAGCAGTACTTC CASSDMGTSGISYEQYF